The 6 T cell receptor beta chains reported below all come from one sample, sequenced in a study of cytomegalovirus exposure and HLA in healthy donors (dated by TCRdb to about 2017). Library preparation used the immunoSEQ multiplex PCR assay. TCRdb took over this immuneACCESS table, retaining in-frame rearrangements with V and J assigned. Such tables are incomplete; in checked studies, under half of the missing clones stem from an unresolved V gene, and the remainder is unexplained. The sample table shows about 350,000 clones, and roughly 87% are seen once. Of the sample, roughly 1.1% is held by the ten largest clones. The specimen sequenced was PBMCs. These receptors all stem from a woman aged 25-40 years in good health and CMV-seropositive.

This clone was detected once. The chain is built from TRBV29-1 and TRBJ2-3; TRBD2 is a possible D gene (6 bases). This CDR3 comprises 13 residues. Germline V gives CDR1 SQVTM, CDR2 ANQGSEA. Deletions cut 4 bases from V and 4 bases from J, with 12 bases between. The CDR3 nucleotides are TGCAGCGTTGGGGACGGCGGGGCAGATACGCAGTATTTT. It translates to CSVGDGGADTQYF.

The CDR3 coding sequence is TGTGCCAGCAGCTTAGTAGGGGGAGTTGGGGATACGCAGTATTTT. Translating it yields CASSLVGGVGDTQYF. V is TRBV13 and J is TRBJ2-3; perhaps TRBD1 as D (6 bases). V dropped 1 base and J dropped 6 bases, with 14 bases sitting between them. The length of the CDR3 is 15 residues. Germline CDR1 reads PRHDT; CDR2 reads FYEKMQ (reference sequence).

The chain combines TRBV27 with TRBJ1-5; 8 nucleotides agree with TRBD1. The CDR3 is 14 residues long. V shed 3 bases and J 5 bases; nucleotides not matched to a gene: 3. Per the germline V gene, CDR1 is MNHEY and CDR2 is SMNVEV (reference sequence). As DNA, the CDR3 is TGTGCCAGCAGTTTCGGACAGGGCGATCAGCCCCAGCATTTT. It encodes CASSFGQGDQPQHF.

The V gene is TRBV2, the J gene TRBJ2-3, with a weak D call TRBD1 (5 bases). Germline lookup yields CDR1 SNHLY and CDR2 FYNNEI. Trimming left V 8 bases short and J 1 base short, with 13 bases between. This CDR3 spans 14 amino acids. The CDR3 spells CASGKGQGTDTQYF. The CDR3 DNA reads as TGTGCCAGCGGAAAGGGGCAGGGCACAGATACGCAGTATTTT.

The rearrangement joins TRBV4-3 to TRBJ1-4, with D unresolved. Germline-derived CDR1 and CDR2 are LGHNA and YSLEER. Trimming cost V 1 base and J 2 bases, with 11 bases left between them. The CDR3 totals 16 residues. The DNA for the CDR3 is TGCGCCAGCAGCCAAGGGAATGGGGTGACTAATGAAAAACTGTTTTTT. Residues: CASSQGNGVTNEKLFF.

The chain recombines TRBV6-5 with TRBJ2-1; 12 bases align to TRBD2. Germline-derived CDR1 and CDR2 are MNHEY and SVGAGI. V was clipped by 5 bases and J by 7 bases; unmatched bases: 6. The CDR3 is made up of 15 amino acids. The chain's CDR3 is CASSKTSGRGNEQFF. The DNA of the CDR3 is TGTGCCAGCAGTAAGACTAGCGGGAGAGGTAATGAGCAGTTCTTC.